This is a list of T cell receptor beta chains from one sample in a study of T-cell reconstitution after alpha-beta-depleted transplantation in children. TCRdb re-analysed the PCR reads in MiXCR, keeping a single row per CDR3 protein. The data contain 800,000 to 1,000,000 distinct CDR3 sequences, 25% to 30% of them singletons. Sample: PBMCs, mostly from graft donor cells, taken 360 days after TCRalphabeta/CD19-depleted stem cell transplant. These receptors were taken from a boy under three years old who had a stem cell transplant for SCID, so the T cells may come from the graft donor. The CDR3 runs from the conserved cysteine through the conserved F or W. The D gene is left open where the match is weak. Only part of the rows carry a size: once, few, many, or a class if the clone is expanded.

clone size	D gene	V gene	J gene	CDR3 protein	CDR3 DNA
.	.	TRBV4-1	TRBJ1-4	CASSQGGEKLFF	TGCGCCAGCAGCCAAGGGGGTGAAAAACTGTTTTTT
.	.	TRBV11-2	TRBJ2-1	CASSLGRGAGNEQFF	TGTGCCAGCAGCTTAGGCCGTGGGGCGGGGAATGAGCAGTTCTTC
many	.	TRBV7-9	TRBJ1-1	CASSPGWGENTEAFF	TGTGCCAGCAGTCCCGGGTGGGGGGAGAACACTGAAGCTTTCTTT
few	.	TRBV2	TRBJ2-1	CASSTNNEQFF	TGTGCCAGCAGTACAAACAATGAGCAGTTCTTC
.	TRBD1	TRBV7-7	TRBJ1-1	CASSSSTGSLNTEAFF	TGTGCCAGCAGCTCGTCGACAGGGAGCTTGAACACTGAAGCTTTCTTT
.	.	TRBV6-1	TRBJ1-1	CASSLSGPLNTEAFF	TGTGCCAGCAGTCTTTCGGGACCCTTGAACACTGAAGCTTTCTTT
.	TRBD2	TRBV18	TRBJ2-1	CASSPPSGVSDEQFF	TGTGCCAGCTCACCACCTAGCGGGGTCTCGGATGAGCAGTTCTTC
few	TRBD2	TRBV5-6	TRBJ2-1	CASSFWGGTEQFF	TGTGCCAGCAGCTTTTGGGGGGGAACTGAGCAGTTCTTC
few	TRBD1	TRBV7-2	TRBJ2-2	CASLLRDRWPGELFF	TGTGCCAGCCTCCTCCGGGACAGATGGCCCGGGGAGCTGTTTTTT
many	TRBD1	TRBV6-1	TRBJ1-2	CASRRDRGYGYTF	TGTGCCAGCAGAAGGGACAGGGGCTATGGCTACACCTTC
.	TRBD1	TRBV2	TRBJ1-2	CASRDRGYYGYTF	TGTGCCAGCAGAGACAGGGGATACTATGGCTACACCTTC